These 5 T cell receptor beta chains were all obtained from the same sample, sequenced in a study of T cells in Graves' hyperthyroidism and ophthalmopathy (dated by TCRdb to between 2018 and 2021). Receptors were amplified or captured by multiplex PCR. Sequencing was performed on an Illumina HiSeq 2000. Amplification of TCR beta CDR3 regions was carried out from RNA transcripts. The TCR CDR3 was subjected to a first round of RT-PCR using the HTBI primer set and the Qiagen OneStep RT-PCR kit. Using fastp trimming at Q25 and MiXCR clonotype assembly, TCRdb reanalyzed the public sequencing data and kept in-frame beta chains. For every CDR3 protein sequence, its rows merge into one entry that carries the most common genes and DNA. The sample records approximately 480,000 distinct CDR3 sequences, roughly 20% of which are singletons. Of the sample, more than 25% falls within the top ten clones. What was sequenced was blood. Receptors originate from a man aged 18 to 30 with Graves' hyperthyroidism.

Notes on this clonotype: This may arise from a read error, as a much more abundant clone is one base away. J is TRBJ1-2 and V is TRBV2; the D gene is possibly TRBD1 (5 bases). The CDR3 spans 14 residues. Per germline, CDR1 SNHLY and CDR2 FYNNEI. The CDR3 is CASSPTGTHYGFTF. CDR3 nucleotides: TGTGCCAGCAGTCCTACCGGGACCCACTATGGCTTCACCTTC.

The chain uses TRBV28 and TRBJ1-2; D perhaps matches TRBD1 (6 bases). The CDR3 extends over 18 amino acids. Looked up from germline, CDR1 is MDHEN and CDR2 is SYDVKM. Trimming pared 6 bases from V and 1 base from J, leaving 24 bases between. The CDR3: CASSLILAGDLYNYGYTF. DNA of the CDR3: TGTGCCAGCAGCCTCATTTTGGCAGGGGACCTCTATAACTATGGCTACACCTTC.

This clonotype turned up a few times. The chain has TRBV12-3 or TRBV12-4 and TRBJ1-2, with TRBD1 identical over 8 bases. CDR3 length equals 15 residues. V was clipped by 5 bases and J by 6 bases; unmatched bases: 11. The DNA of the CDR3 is TGTGCCAGCAGTCCGGGACAGGACGTAGTTGATGGCTACACCTTC. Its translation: CASSPGQDVVDGYTF.

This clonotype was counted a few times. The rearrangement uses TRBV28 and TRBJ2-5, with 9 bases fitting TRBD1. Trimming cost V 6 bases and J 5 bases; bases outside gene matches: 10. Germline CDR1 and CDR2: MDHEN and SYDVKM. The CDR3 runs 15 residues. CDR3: CASRTFGQGRETQYF. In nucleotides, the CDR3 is TGTGCCAGCAGGACGTTCGGACAGGGGAGGGAGACCCAGTACTTC.

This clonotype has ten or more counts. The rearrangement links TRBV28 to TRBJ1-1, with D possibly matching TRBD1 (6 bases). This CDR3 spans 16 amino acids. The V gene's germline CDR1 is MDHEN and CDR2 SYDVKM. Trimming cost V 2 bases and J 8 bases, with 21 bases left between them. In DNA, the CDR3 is TGTGCCAGCAGTTTAATTAGGAGGGACAACAAACTCGAAGCTTTCTTT. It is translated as CASSLIRRDNKLEAFF.